This record concerns one T cell receptor beta chain sequence. Its antigen is currently unknown. This sample was included in a study of T cell responses to AZD1222 COVID-19 vaccine. This CDR3 is 14 amino acids long. CDR1 SNHLY and CDR2 FYNNEI come from the germline V gene. V lost 5 bases and J 2 bases, leaving 13 bases between the germline ends. Points from the study as a whole: Baseline seropositives among AZD1222 recipients totaled only 6 or 7.

Using immunoSEQ multiplex PCR, the repertoire was profiled, and TCRdb retains in-frame clones only, with some absent. The table has about 110,000 clones, 90% to 95% seen once. The gene calls are TRBV2 and TRBJ2-7; TRBD2 is a possible D gene (5 bases). The sample here was peripheral blood, taken 28 days after the second AZD1222 dose. This sequence was found in an adult who received the AZD1222 COVID-19 vaccine. CDR3 sequence: CASSRRGSAYEQYF. The CDR3 DNA reads as TGTGCCAGCAGTCGTCGAGGGTCTGCCTACGAGCAGTACTTC.